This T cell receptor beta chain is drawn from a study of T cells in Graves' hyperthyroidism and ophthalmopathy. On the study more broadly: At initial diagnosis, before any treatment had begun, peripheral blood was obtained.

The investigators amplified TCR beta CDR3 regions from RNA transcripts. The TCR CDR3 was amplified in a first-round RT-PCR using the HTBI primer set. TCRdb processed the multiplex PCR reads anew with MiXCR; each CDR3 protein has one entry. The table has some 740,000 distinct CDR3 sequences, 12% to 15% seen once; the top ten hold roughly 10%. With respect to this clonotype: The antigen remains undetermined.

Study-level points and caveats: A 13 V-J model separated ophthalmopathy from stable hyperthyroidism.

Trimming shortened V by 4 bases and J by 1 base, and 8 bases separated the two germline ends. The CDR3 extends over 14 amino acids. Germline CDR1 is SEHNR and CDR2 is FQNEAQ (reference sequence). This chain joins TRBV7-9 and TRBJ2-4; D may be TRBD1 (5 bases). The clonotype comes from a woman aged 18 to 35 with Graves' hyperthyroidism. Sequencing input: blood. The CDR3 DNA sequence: TGTGCCAGCAGCTCAAAGGGGGCCAAAAACATTCAGTACTTC. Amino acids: CASSSKGAKNIQYF.